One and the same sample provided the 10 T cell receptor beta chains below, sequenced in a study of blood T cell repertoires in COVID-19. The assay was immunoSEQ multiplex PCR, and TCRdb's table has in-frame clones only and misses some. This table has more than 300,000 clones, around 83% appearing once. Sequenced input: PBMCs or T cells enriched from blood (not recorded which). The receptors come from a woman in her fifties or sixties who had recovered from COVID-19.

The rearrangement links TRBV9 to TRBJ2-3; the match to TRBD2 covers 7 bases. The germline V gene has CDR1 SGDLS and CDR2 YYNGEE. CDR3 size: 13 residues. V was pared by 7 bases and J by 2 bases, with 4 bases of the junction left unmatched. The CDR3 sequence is CASGGVITDTQYF. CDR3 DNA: TGTGCCAGCGGGGGGGTAATCACAGATACGCAGTATTTT.

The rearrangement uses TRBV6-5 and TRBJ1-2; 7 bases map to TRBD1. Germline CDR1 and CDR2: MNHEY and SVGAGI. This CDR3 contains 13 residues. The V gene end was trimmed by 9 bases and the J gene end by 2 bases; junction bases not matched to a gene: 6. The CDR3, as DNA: TGTGCCAGTGGAGGACAGGAAAACTATGGCTACACCTTC. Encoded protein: CASGGQENYGYTF.

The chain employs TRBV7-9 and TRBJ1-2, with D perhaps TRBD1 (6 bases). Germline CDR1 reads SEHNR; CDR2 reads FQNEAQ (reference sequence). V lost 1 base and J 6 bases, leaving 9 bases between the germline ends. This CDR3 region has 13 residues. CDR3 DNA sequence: TGTGCCAGCAGCTTAGAAAACAGGGATGGCTACACCTTC. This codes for CASSLENRDGYTF.

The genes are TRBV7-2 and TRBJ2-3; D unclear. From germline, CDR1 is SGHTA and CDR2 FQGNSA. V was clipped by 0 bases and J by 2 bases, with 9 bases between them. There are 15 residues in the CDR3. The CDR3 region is CASSLAGPPTDTQYF. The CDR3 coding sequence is TGTGCCAGCAGCTTAGCGGGCCCCCCCACAGATACGCAGTATTTT. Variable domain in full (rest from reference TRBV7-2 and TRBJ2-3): GAGVSQSPSNKVTEKGKDVELRCDPISGHTALYWYRQSLGQGLEFLIYFQGNSAPDKSGLPSDRFSAERTGGSVSTLTIQRTQQEDSAVYLCASSLAGPPTDTQYFGPGTRLTVL.

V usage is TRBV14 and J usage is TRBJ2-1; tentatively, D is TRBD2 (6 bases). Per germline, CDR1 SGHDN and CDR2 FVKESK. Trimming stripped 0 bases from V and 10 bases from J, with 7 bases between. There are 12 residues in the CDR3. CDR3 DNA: TGTGCCAGCAGCCAAGATGGGGGGGAGCAGTTCTTC. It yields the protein CASSQDGGEQFF.

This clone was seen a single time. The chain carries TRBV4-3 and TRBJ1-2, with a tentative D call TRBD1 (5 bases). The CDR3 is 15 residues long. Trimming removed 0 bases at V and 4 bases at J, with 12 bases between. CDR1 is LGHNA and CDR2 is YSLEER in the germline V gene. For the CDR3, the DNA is TGCGCCAGCAGCCAAGATGTGGGGCTAATCTATGGCTACACCTTC. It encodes CASSQDVGLIYGYTF.

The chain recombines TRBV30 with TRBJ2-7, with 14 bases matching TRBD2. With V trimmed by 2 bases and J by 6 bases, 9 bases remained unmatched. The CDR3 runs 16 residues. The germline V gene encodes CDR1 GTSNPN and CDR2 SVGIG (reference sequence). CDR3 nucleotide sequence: TGTGCCTGGAGTCCCCCGGGACTAGCGGGGGCCGGCGAGCAGTACTTC. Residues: CAWSPPGLAGAGEQYF.

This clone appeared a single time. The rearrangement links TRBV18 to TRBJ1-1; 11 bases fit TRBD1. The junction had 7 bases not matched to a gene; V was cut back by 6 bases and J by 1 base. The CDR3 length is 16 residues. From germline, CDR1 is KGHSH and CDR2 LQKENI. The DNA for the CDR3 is TGTGCCAGCTCGCCTCAGGGACAGGGGGGGAACACTGAAGCTTTCTTT. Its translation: CASSPQGQGGNTEAFF.

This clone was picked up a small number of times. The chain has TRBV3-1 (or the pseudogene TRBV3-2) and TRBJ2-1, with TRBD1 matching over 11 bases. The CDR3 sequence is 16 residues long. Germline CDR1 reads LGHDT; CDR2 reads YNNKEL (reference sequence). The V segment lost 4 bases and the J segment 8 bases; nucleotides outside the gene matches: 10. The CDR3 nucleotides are TGTGCCAGCAGCCTCCCCGGACAGGGGGCTGCCCATGAGCAGTTCTTC. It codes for CASSLPGQGAAHEQFF.

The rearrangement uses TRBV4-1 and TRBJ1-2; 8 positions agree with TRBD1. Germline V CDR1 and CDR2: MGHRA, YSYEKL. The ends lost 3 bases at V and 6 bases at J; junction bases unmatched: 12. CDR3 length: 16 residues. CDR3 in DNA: TGCGCCAGCAGCCAGGTGGGACAGGCCATGAGGAATGGCTACACCTTC. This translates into CASSQVGQAMRNGYTF.